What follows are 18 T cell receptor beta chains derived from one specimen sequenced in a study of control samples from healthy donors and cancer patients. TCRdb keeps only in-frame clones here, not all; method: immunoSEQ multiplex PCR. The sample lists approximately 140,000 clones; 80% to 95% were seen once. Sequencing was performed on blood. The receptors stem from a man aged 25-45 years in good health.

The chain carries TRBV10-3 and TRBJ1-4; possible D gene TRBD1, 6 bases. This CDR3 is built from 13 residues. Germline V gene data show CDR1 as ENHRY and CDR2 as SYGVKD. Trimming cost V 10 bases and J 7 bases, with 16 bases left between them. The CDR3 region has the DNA TGTGCCACTACAAACCAGGGGACTGAAAAACTGTTTTTT. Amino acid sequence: CATTNQGTEKLFF.

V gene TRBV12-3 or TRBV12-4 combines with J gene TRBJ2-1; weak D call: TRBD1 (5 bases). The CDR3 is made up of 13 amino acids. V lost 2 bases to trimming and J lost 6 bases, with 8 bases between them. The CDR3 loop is CASSLSRVNEQFF. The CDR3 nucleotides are TGTGCCAGCAGTTTATCCAGGGTCAATGAGCAGTTCTTC.

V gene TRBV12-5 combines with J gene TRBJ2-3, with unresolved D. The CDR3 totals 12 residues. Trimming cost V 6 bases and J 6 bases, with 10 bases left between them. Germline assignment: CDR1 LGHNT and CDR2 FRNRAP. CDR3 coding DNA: TGTGCTAGTGGGACGAAAGGGGATACGCAGTATTTT. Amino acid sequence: CASGTKGDTQYF.

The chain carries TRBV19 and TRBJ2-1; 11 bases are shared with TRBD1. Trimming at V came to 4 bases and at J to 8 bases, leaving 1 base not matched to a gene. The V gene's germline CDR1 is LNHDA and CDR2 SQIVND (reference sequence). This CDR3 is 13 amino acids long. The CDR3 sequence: CASSTGQGDEQFF. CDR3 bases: TGTGCCAGTAGTACGGGACAGGGGGATGAGCAGTTCTTC.

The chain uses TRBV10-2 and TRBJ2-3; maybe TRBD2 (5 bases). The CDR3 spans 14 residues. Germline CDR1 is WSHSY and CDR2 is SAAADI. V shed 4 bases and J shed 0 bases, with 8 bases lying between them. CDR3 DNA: TGCGCCAGCAGTGGAGGGCCCAGCACAGATACGCAGTATTTT. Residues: CASSGGPSTDTQYF.

The CDR3 is CASSFSGLHNEQFF. The CDR3 bases are TGTGCCAGCAGTTTTTCAGGTCTCCACAATGAGCAGTTCTTC. The V and J genes are TRBV28 and TRBJ2-1, with D unclear. CDR1 is MDHEN, CDR2 SYDVKM, per germline. The CDR3 consists of 14 residues. V lost 3 bases and J 5 bases, leaving 11 bases between the germline ends.

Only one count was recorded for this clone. The CDR3 here is CASSQGLGGTTTNEKLFF. The DNA of the CDR3 is TGTGCCAGCAGCCAAGGATTGGGTGGAACCACAACTAATGAAAAACTGTTTTTT. The genes are TRBV3-1 (or the pseudogene TRBV3-2) and TRBJ1-4; D remains ambiguous. Trimming took off 1 base at V and 0 bases at J, with 15 bases between the two ends. Germline lookup yields CDR1 LGHDT and CDR2 YNNKEL (reference sequence). CDR3 length: 18 residues.

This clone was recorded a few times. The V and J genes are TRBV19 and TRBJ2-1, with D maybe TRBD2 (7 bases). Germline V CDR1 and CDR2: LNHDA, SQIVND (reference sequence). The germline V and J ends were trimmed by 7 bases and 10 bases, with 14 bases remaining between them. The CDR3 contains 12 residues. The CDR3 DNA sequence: TGTGCCAGTACCGGGGGGCCCCACGAGCAGTTCTTC. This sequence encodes CASTGGPHEQFF.

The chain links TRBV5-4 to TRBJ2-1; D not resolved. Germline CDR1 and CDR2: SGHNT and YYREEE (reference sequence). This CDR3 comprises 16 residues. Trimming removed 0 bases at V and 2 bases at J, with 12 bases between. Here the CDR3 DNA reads TGTGCCAGCAGCTTGGATCTAGGACGAACCTACAATGAGCAGTTCTTC. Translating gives CASSLDLGRTYNEQFF. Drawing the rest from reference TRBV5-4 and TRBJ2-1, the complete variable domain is ETGVTQSPTHLIKTRGQQVTLRCSSQSGHNTVSWYQQALGQGPQFIFQYYREEENGRGNFPPRFSGLQFPNYSSELNVNALELDDSALYLCASSLDLGRTYNEQFFGPGTRLTVL.

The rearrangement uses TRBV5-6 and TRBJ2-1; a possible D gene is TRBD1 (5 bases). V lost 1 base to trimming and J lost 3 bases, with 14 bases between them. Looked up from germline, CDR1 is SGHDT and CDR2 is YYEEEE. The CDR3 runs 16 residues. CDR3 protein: CASSLPAPRGYNEQFF. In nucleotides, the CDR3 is TGTGCCAGCAGCTTGCCCGCGCCAAGGGGCTACAATGAGCAGTTCTTC.

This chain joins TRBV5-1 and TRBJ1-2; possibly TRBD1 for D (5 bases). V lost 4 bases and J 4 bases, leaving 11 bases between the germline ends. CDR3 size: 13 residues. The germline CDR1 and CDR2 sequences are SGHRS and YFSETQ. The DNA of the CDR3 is TGCGCCAGCAGCCCGGGACTGGGCTATGGCTACACCTTC. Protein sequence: CASSPGLGYGYTF.

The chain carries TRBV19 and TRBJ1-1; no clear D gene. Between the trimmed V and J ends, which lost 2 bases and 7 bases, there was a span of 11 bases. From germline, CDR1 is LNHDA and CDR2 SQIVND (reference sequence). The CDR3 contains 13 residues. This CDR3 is CASSITSGDEAFF. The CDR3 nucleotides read TGTGCCAGTAGTATAACGTCTGGCGATGAAGCTTTCTTT.

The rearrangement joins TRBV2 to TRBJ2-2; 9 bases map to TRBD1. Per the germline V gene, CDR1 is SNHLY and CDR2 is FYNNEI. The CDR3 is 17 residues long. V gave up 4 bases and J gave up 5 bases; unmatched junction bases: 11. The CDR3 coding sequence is TGTGCCAGCAGTGGGGGATTGGGGACAGGGAGGACCGGGGAGCTGTTTTTT. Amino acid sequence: CASSGGLGTGRTGELFF.

This CDR3 reads CASSERGRENEKLFF. CDR3 bases: TGTGCCAGCAGTGAAAGGGGCAGGGAGAATGAAAAACTGTTTTTT. The chain joins TRBV2 to TRBJ1-4; D perhaps matches TRBD1 (5 bases). Germline lookup yields CDR1 SNHLY and CDR2 FYNNEI. Trimming pared 2 bases from V and 5 bases from J, leaving 12 bases between. The CDR3 contains 15 residues.

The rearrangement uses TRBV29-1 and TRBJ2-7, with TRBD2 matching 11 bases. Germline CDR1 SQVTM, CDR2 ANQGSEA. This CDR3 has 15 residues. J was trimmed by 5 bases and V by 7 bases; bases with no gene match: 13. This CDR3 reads CSALQIAGGAHEQYF. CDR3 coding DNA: TGCAGCGCTCTTCAAATAGCGGGAGGGGCCCACGAGCAGTACTTC.

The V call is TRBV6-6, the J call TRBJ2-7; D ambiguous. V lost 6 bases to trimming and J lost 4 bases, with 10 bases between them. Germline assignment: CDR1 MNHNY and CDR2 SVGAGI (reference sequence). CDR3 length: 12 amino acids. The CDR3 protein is CASSQQTYEQYF. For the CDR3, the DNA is TGTGCCAGCAGCCAACAAACGTACGAGCAGTACTTC.

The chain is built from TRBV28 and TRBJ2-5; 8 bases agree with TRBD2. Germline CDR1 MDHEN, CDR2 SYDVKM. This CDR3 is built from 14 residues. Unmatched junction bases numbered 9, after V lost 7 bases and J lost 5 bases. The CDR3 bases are TGTGCCAGCACGGCGGGAGGCCTGGGGGAGACCCAGTACTTC. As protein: CASTAGGLGETQYF.

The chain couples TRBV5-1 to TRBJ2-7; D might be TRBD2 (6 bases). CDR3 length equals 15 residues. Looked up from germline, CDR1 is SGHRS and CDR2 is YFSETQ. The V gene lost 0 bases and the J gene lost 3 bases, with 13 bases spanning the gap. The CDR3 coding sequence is TGCGCCAGCAGCTTGGCCGGAGGGCCGAGCTACGAGCAGTACTTC. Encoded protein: CASSLAGGPSYEQYF.